This T cell receptor (beta chain) is drawn from a study of ipilimumab plus nivolumab after autologous stem cell transplantation. Only in-frame clones appear in the TCRdb table, and some are missing; sequencing was by immunoSEQ multiplex PCR. The sample yields around 17,000 clones, roughly 70% seen once. Per the germline V gene, CDR1 is SEHNR and CDR2 is FQNEAQ (reference sequence). The CDR3 spans 14 residues. V dropped 6 bases and J dropped 10 bases, with 16 bases sitting between them. Sample: PBMCs, taken in a trial of ipilimumab plus nivolumab as post-transplant consolidation. The receptor was isolated from a male donor with diffuse large B-cell lymphoma. The chain employs TRBV7-9 and TRBJ1-6; D call uncertain. CDR3 sequence reads: CASSSVAERSPLHF. The CDR3 nucleotides are TGTGCCAGCAGTTCGGTCGCGGAGCGGTCACCCCTCCACTTT.